This is a list of T cell receptor beta chains from one sample in a study of T cells in localized non-small cell lung cancer. Assay used: immunoSEQ multiplex PCR; TCRdb lists only in-frame clones, some missing. The profile shows about 78,000 clones, 70% to 90% of them singletons. Here the sequenced sample was peripheral blood, taken before any cancer treatment. These TCRs come from a man between 40 and 70 years old with stage I lung adenocarcinoma. Each CDR3 is given with its conserved first and last residue. The D gene is left open where the match is weak. Rows may omit the clone size; those that give it use once, few, many or a size class.

j_call: TRBJ2-1; clone_size: -; v_call: TRBV7-2; d_call: TRBD1; cdr3_nt: TGTGCCAGCAGGACTCCGGGACAGACCTACAATGAGCAGTTCTTC; cdr3_aa: CASRTPGQTYNEQFF
j_call: TRBJ2-2; clone_size: -; v_call: TRBV5-6; d_call: TRBD1; cdr3_nt: TGTGCCAGCAGCCGGGACAGGAACACCGGGGAGCTGTTTTTT; cdr3_aa: CASSRDRNTGELFF
j_call: TRBJ2-5; clone_size: few; v_call: TRBV27; d_call: -; cdr3_nt: TGTGCCAGCAGTTTGGTGGGGGGCGCGGAGACCCAGTACTTC; cdr3_aa: CASSLVGGAETQYF
j_call: TRBJ1-2; clone_size: -; v_call: TRBV7-2; d_call: -; cdr3_nt: TGTGCCAGCAGCTTTCAGATCTATGGCTACACCTTC; cdr3_aa: CASSFQIYGYTF
j_call: TRBJ2-1; clone_size: -; v_call: TRBV11-2; d_call: TRBD2; cdr3_nt: TGTGCCAGCAGCCACTCTAGCGGGGCCTACAATGAGCAGTTCTTC; cdr3_aa: CASSHSSGAYNEQFF
j_call: TRBJ1-1; clone_size: few; v_call: TRBV30; d_call: -; cdr3_nt: TGTGCCTGGAGTCCTTCCGGGACGGCGAACACTGAAGCTTTCTTT; cdr3_aa: CAWSPSGTANTEAFF
j_call: TRBJ1-2; clone_size: -; v_call: TRBV15; d_call: -; cdr3_nt: TGTGCCACCAGCAGAGATTGGGGTAATGACTATGGCTACACCTTC; cdr3_aa: CATSRDWGNDYGYTF
j_call: TRBJ1-5; clone_size: -; v_call: TRBV2; d_call: -; cdr3_nt: TGTGCCAGCGCGCGGGGAGTCAATCAGCCCCAGCATTTT; cdr3_aa: CASARGVNQPQHF
j_call: TRBJ1-1; clone_size: -; v_call: TRBV11-1; d_call: TRBD1; cdr3_nt: TGTGCCAGCAGCTACCGGACAGGAAGAACTGAAGCTTTCTTT; cdr3_aa: CASSYRTGRTEAFF
j_call: TRBJ2-3; clone_size: once; v_call: TRBV27; d_call: TRBD2; cdr3_nt: TGTGCCAGCACCCCCACTCCGACTAGCGGGAGAGATACGCAGTATTTT; cdr3_aa: CASTPTPTSGRDTQYF
j_call: TRBJ1-2; clone_size: -; v_call: TRBV5-4; d_call: TRBD1; cdr3_nt: TGTGCCAGCAGCTTGGAGCAGGGGGCCATCGTTGGCTACACCTTC; cdr3_aa: CASSLEQGAIVGYTF
j_call: TRBJ1-5; clone_size: -; v_call: TRBV14; d_call: -; cdr3_nt: TGTGCCAGCAGCCAAGCGGATAGCAATCAGCCCCAGCATTTT; cdr3_aa: CASSQADSNQPQHF
j_call: TRBJ1-4; clone_size: -; v_call: TRBV19; d_call: TRBD1; cdr3_nt: TGTGCCAGTAGTACGGGACAGGTCCGGGAAAAACTGTTTTTT; cdr3_aa: CASSTGQVREKLFF
j_call: TRBJ2-3; clone_size: -; v_call: TRBV28; d_call: TRBD2; cdr3_nt: TGTGCCAGCCGGAGCGTAAGACTAGCCCTCACAGATACGCAGTATTTT; cdr3_aa: CASRSVRLALTDTQYF
j_call: TRBJ2-3; clone_size: -; v_call: TRBV19; d_call: TRBD2; cdr3_nt: TGTGCCAGTAGTAAGCGACTAGCGGGAGAAGGGGATACGCAGTATTTT; cdr3_aa: CASSKRLAGEGDTQYF
j_call: TRBJ1-5; clone_size: -; v_call: TRBV27; d_call: -; cdr3_nt: TGTGCCAGGCAGGGTTCGGGAAATGTACAGCCCCAGCATTTT; cdr3_aa: CARQGSGNVQPQHF
j_call: TRBJ1-1; clone_size: -; v_call: TRBV6-6; d_call: -; cdr3_nt: TGTGCCAGCAGTCGGACAGTAGAAGCTTTCTTT; cdr3_aa: CASSRTVEAFF
j_call: TRBJ1-2; clone_size: -; v_call: TRBV19; d_call: TRBD1; cdr3_nt: TGTGCCAGTAGTCGGTCAGGGGGGAACTATGGCTACACCTTC; cdr3_aa: CASSRSGGNYGYTF
j_call: TRBJ1-2; clone_size: -; v_call: TRBV2; d_call: TRBD1; cdr3_nt: TGTGCCAGCAGTAGCCAGGGGGGTAACTATGGCTACACCTTC; cdr3_aa: CASSSQGGNYGYTF
j_call: TRBJ1-2; clone_size: few; v_call: TRBV6-1; d_call: -; cdr3_nt: TGTGCCAGCAGTGAAGGCAGTGACTCCTATGGCTACACCTTC; cdr3_aa: CASSEGSDSYGYTF
j_call: TRBJ2-7; clone_size: -; v_call: TRBV18; d_call: TRBD1; cdr3_nt: TGTGCCAGCTCCCCCCAGACAGGGGGCGCGAAGTACGAGCAGTACTTC; cdr3_aa: CASSPQTGGAKYEQYF
j_call: TRBJ2-1; clone_size: -; v_call: TRBV7-7; d_call: TRBD2; cdr3_nt: TGTGCCAGCAGCAAACTAGCGACGTTCAATGAGCAGTTCTTC; cdr3_aa: CASSKLATFNEQFF
j_call: TRBJ1-5; clone_size: few; v_call: TRBV2; d_call: TRBD1; cdr3_nt: TGTGCCAGCAGTCCTTCACCGACAGGGGGTTATCAGCCCCAGCATTTT; cdr3_aa: CASSPSPTGGYQPQHF
j_call: TRBJ1-1; clone_size: -; v_call: TRBV6-5; d_call: -; cdr3_nt: TGTGCCGGCTCCCGGGAGATCGCGAACACTGAAGCTTTCTTT; cdr3_aa: CAGSREIANTEAFF
j_call: TRBJ2-3; clone_size: -; v_call: TRBV9; d_call: -; cdr3_nt: TGTGCCAGCAGCTCGGCAGGCGTCCCCACAGATACGCAGTATTTT; cdr3_aa: CASSSAGVPTDTQYF
j_call: TRBJ1-4; clone_size: few; v_call: TRBV6-1; d_call: -; cdr3_nt: TGTGCCAGCAGTGTGGCAGGCCTTGCAACTAATGAAAAACTGTTTTTT; cdr3_aa: CASSVAGLATNEKLFF
j_call: TRBJ1-1; clone_size: medium-sized; v_call: TRBV25-1; d_call: -; cdr3_nt: TGTGCCAGCAGTAGTGTAGGGTCTAGGGAAGCTTTCTTT; cdr3_aa: CASSSVGSREAFF
j_call: TRBJ1-3; clone_size: -; v_call: TRBV4-3; d_call: -; cdr3_nt: TGCGCCAGCAGCCAAAAGCCAGGAGGAAACACCATATATTTT; cdr3_aa: CASSQKPGGNTIYF
j_call: TRBJ2-1; clone_size: -; v_call: TRBV23-1; d_call: TRBD2; cdr3_nt: TGCGCCAGCAGTCAATCGGGGACTAGCGGGAGCTGTGACAATGAGCAGTTCTTC; cdr3_aa: CASSQSGTSGSCDNEQFF
j_call: TRBJ2-4; clone_size: -; v_call: TRBV28; d_call: -; cdr3_nt: TGTGCCAGCAGTCTACCGGGGGGCGGACTAGCCAAAAACATTCAGTACTTC; cdr3_aa: CASSLPGGGLAKNIQYF
j_call: TRBJ2-5; clone_size: -; v_call: TRBV9; d_call: TRBD2; cdr3_nt: TGTGCCAGCAGCCCAACAGGACTAGCGGGAGGACAAGAGACCCAGTACTTC; cdr3_aa: CASSPTGLAGGQETQYF
j_call: TRBJ2-7; clone_size: -; v_call: TRBV2; d_call: -; cdr3_nt: TGTGCCAGCAGTCTCGCGGCAACCTACGAGCAGTACTTC; cdr3_aa: CASSLAATYEQYF
j_call: TRBJ1-5; clone_size: -; v_call: TRBV5-1; d_call: -; cdr3_nt: TGCGCCAGCAGTTGGGGCGGGGGTCAGCCCCAGCATTTT; cdr3_aa: CASSWGGGQPQHF
j_call: TRBJ2-1; clone_size: -; v_call: TRBV29-1; d_call: -; cdr3_nt: TGCAGCGTTGGGATTCTGGGGGGCAGCTCCTACAATGAGCAGTTCTTC; cdr3_aa: CSVGILGGSSYNEQFF
j_call: TRBJ1-2; clone_size: -; v_call: TRBV6-5; d_call: -; cdr3_nt: TGTGCCAGCAGTTACTCCCGGGGGCCTGGCTACACCTTC; cdr3_aa: CASSYSRGPGYTF
j_call: TRBJ1-3; clone_size: -; v_call: TRBV18; d_call: -; cdr3_nt: TGTGCCAGCTCACCCCTTGACAGCTCATCCTCTGGAAACACCATATATTTT; cdr3_aa: CASSPLDSSSSGNTIYF
j_call: TRBJ2-1; clone_size: -; v_call: TRBV29-1; d_call: -; cdr3_nt: TGCAGCGTTGAAGATCTAGCTCTCCCCCTAGGGGGGCAGTTCTTC; cdr3_aa: CSVEDLALPLGGQFF
j_call: TRBJ2-4; clone_size: -; v_call: TRBV7-9; d_call: -; cdr3_nt: TGTGCCAGCAGCTCGATAGGCGATACCAAAAACATTCAGTACTTC; cdr3_aa: CASSSIGDTKNIQYF
j_call: TRBJ2-2; clone_size: -; v_call: TRBV4-1; d_call: -; cdr3_nt: TGCGCCAGCAGCCCCACACCAGGGGACAACACCGGGGAGCTGTTTTTT; cdr3_aa: CASSPTPGDNTGELFF
j_call: TRBJ2-3; clone_size: -; v_call: TRBV2; d_call: -; cdr3_nt: TGTGCCAGCAGAGCGGAATCAGATACGCAGTATTTT; cdr3_aa: CASRAESDTQYF
j_call: TRBJ2-1; clone_size: -; v_call: TRBV4-2; d_call: TRBD2; cdr3_nt: TGTGCCAGCAGCCGCGGTGATGGGACTAGCGGGATCAATGAGCAGTTCTTC; cdr3_aa: CASSRGDGTSGINEQFF
j_call: TRBJ1-2; clone_size: -; v_call: TRBV6-1; d_call: -; cdr3_nt: TGTGCCAGCAACCTGGATGGTAACTATGGCTACACCTTC; cdr3_aa: CASNLDGNYGYTF
j_call: TRBJ1-1; clone_size: -; v_call: TRBV5-8; d_call: -; cdr3_nt: TGTGCCAGCAGCCCCGACAGGTTGAACACTGAAGCTTTCTTT; cdr3_aa: CASSPDRLNTEAFF
j_call: TRBJ2-3; clone_size: -; v_call: TRBV2; d_call: TRBD2; cdr3_nt: TGTGCCAGCACAGCTAGCGGAGGCACAGATACGCAGTATTTT; cdr3_aa: CASTASGGTDTQYF